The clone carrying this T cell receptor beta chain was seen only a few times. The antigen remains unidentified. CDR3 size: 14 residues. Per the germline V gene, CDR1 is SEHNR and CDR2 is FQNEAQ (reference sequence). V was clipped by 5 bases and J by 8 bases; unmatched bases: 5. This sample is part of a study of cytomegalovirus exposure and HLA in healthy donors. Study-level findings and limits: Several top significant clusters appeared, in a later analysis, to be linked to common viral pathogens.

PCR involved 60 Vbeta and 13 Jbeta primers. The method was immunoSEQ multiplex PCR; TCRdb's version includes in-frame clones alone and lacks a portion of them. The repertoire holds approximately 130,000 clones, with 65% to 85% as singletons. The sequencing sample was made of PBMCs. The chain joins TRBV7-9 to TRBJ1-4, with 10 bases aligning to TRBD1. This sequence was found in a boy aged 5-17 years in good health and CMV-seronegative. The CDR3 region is CASSPTGGREKLFF. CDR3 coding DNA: TGTGCCAGCAGCCCGACAGGGGGCAGGGAAAAACTGTTTTTT. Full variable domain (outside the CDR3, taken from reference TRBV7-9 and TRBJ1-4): DTGVSQNPRHKITKRGQNVTFRCDPISEHNRLYWYRQTLGQGPEFLTYFQNEAQLEKSRLLSDRFSAERPKGSFSTLEIQRTEQGDSAMYLCASSPTGGREKLFFGSGTQLSVL.